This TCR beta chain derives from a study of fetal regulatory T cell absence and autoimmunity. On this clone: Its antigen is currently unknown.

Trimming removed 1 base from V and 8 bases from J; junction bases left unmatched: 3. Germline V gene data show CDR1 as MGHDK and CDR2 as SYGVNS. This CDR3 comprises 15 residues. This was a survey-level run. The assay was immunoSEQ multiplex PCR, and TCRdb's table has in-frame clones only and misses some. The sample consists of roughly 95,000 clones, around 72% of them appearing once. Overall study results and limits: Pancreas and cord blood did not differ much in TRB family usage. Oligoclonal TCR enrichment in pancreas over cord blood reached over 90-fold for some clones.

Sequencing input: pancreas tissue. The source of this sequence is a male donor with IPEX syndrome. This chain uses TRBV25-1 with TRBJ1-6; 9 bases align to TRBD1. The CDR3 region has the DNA TGTGCCAGCAGTGAATTGGGACAGGGTGATTCACCCCTCCACTTT. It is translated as CASSELGQGDSPLHF.